Given below is one T cell receptor beta chain in context. The antigen is unknown. The CDR3 loop spans 16 amino acids. Unmatched junction bases numbered 4, after V lost 1 base and J lost 3 bases. CDR1 SGHTA and CDR2 FQGNSA come from the germline V gene. The repertoire was sequenced with immunoSEQ multiplex PCR; TCRdb's copy has only in-frame clones and lacks some. The data hold over 110,000 clones, with 85% to 90% observed a single time. The data were obtained in a study of T cell responses to AZD1222 COVID-19 vaccine. Whole-study findings and limits: The study reported that nearly half of spike-specific TCRs target unmutated variant regions.

This receptor was taken from an adult who received the AZD1222 COVID-19 vaccine. The chain has TRBV7-2 and TRBJ1-5; TRBD1 aligns across 9 bases. Here the sequenced sample was peripheral blood, taken 28 days after the second AZD1222 dose. CDR3 sequence: CASSLVGQGSNQPQHF. The DNA of the CDR3 is TGTGCCAGCAGCTTAGTGGGACAGGGTTCCAATCAGCCCCAGCATTTT.